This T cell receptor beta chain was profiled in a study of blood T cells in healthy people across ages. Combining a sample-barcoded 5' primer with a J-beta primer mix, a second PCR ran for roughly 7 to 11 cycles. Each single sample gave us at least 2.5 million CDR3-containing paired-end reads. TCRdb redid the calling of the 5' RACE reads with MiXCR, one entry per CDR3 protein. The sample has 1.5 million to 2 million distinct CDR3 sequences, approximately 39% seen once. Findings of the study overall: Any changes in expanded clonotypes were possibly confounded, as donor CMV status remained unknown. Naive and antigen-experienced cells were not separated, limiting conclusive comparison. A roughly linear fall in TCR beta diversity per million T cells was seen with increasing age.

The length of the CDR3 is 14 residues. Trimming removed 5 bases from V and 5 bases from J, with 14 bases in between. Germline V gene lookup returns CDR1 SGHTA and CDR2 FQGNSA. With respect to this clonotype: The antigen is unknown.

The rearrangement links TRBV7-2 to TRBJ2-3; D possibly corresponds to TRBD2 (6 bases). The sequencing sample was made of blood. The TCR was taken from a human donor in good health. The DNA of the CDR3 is TGTGCCAGCAGCCCGGGACTGCCCTTAGATACGCAGTATTTT. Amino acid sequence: CASSPGLPLDTQYF.